This T cell receptor beta chain was recovered during a study of beta chain features in type 1 diabetes. Findings of the study overall: TCRB CDR3s from Type 1 diabetes patients were moderately but significantly shorter in all four CD4+ subsets.

Reverse transcription of all isolated RNA meant that expressed TCRB transcripts were sequenced. Clones were read by immunoSEQ multiplex PCR, and TCRdb kept only the in-frame ones, dropping some. The sample holds 150,000 to 200,000 clones, roughly 60% seen once. For this clone: Its specificity is not known.

Each of the CD4+ naive, central memory, regulatory and stem cell-like memory populations was sorted via CD45RO/CCR7/CD25/CD127/CD95/CD27. The CDR3 spans 11 residues. From germline, CDR1 is SGDLS and CDR2 YYNGEE. V was trimmed by 4 bases and J by 5 bases, leaving 4 bases between them. V gene TRBV9 combines with J gene TRBJ2-1; D remains ambiguous. Sequenced: naive CD4+ T cells from blood. The TCR sequence derives from a man aged 25 to 45 with type 1 diabetes. CDR3 loop: CASSLHNEQFF. DNA for the CDR3: TGTGCCAGCAGCCTCCACAATGAGCAGTTCTTC. Full variable domain (remainder filled in from reference TRBV9 and TRBJ2-1): DSGVTQTPKHLITATGQRVTLRCSPRSGDLSVYWYQQSLDQGLQFLIQYYNGEERAKGNILERFSAQQFPDLHSELNLSSLELGDSALYFCASSLHNEQFFGPGTRLTVL.